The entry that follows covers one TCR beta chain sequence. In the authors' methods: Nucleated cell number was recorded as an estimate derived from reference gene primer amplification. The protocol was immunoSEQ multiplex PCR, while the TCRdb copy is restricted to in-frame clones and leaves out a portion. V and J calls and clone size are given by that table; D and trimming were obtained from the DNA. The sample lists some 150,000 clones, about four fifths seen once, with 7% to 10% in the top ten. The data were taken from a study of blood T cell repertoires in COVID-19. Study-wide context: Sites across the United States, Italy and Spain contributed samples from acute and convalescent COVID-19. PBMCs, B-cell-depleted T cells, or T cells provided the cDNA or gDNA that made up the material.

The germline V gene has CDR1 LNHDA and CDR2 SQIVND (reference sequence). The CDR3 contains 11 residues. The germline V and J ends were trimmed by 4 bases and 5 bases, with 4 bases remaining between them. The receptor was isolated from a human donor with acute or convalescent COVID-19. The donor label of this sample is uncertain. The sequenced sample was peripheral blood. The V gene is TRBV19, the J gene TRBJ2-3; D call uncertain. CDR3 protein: CASSTGDTQYF. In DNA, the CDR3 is TGTGCCAGTAGTACAGGAGATACGCAGTATTTT.